These 21 T cell receptor beta chains came from one sample sequenced in a study of Tregs in tolerant kidney transplant recipients. Libraries were prepared by immunoSEQ multiplex PCR; TCRdb keeps only in-frame clonotypes and omits some of them. In total, the table holds around 48,000 clones. The sequences come from CD4+ T cells from blood, collected before the transplant. The source of these receptors is a human donor who received a combined kidney and bone marrow transplant.

For this clone: The observed sequence ends 3 residues before the CDR3 terminus, with the missing tail filled in from the germline J gene. The same CDR3 arises from other DNA sequences in this sample as well. The chain links TRBV18 to TRBJ1-1; D might be TRBD1 (5 bases). V was cut by 6 bases and J by 2 bases, with 10 bases left in between. Germline CDR1 KGHSH, CDR2 LQKENI. This CDR3 contains 13 residues. CDR3 in amino acids: CASSPQGNTEAFF. CDR3 DNA (partial): TGTGCCAGCTCGCCCCAGGGAAACACTGAA.

Worth noting for this clone: The CDR3 end lies 3 residues beyond the end of the read and is filled in from the germline J gene. The rearrangement joins TRBV2 to TRBJ2-5; no firm D call. Germline assignment: CDR1 SNHLY and CDR2 FYNNEI. This CDR3 contains 14 residues. The germline V and J ends were trimmed by 6 bases and 5 bases, with 16 bases remaining between them. CDR3: CASSEKTIQETQYF. The part of the CDR3 DNA that was read is TGTGCCAGCAGCGAGAAAACCATCCAGGAGACC.

The CDR3 bases that were read are TGCAGTCCTGAGCGGGAGCCGTACAATGAG. It specifies CSPEREPYNE. The whole CDR3 region reads CSPEREPYNEQFF. V gene TRBV20-1 combines with J gene TRBJ2-1, with TRBD2 identical over 8 bases. The missing CDR3 end, 3 residues past where the read stops, is filled in from the germline J gene. The CDR3 consists of 13 residues. The V gene end was trimmed by 8 bases and the J gene end by 4 bases; junction bases not matched to a gene: 7. CDR1 and CDR2 from the germline V gene are DFQATT and SNEGSKA (reference sequence).

Note on this clone: The read halts 3 residues ahead of the CDR3 end, with the missing end drawn from the germline J gene. The chain uses TRBV5-1 and TRBJ2-7; 11 bases fit TRBD1. The CDR3 is 18 amino acids. After removal of 3 bases from V and 1 base from J, the junction contained 12 bases not matched to a gene. From germline, CDR1 is SGHRS and CDR2 YFSETQ. CDR3 residues: CASSWGQGVREPSYEQYF. The sequenced CDR3 bases are TGCGCCAGCAGCTGGGGACAGGGGGTAAGGGAGCCTTCCTACGAG.

This clone is medium-sized (0.01 to 0.1%) by frequency. The DNA ends 3 residues before the CDR3 does, and the rest of the CDR3 is filled in from the germline J gene. The V call is TRBV7-3, the J call TRBJ1-2; 7 bases line up with TRBD1. CDR3 length: 13 residues. With V trimmed by 2 bases and J by 7 bases, 4 bases remained unmatched. The germline V gene has CDR1 SGHTA and CDR2 FQGTGA. CDR3 residues: CASSLGGGGGYTF. The covered CDR3 bases are TGTGCCAGCAGCTTAGGAGGGGGCGGTGGC.

On this clone: The read halts 3 residues ahead of the CDR3 end, with the missing end drawn from the germline J gene. V gene TRBV29-1 combines with J gene TRBJ2-5; 9 bases agree with TRBD1. Trimming at V came to 3 bases and at J to 7 bases, leaving 9 bases not matched to a gene. This CDR3 is built from 14 residues. Germline V CDR1 and CDR2: SQVTM, ANQGSEA. The part of the CDR3 DNA that was read is TGCAGCGTTGAGGGACAGGGTTTTCGGGGGACC. This gives the protein CSVEGQGFRGT. The entire CDR3 protein reads CSVEGQGFRGTQYF.

Remarks on this clone: The read terminates 3 residues before the CDR3 end, so the remaining end is supplied by the germline J gene. This sequence joins TRBV19 and TRBJ1-4; weak D call: TRBD1 (6 bases). CDR3 length: 14 amino acids. Germline lookup yields CDR1 LNHDA and CDR2 SQIVND (reference sequence). The V gene lost 5 bases and the J gene lost 8 bases, with 15 bases spanning the gap. The part of the CDR3 DNA that was read is TGTGCCAGTAGTGTCGGACAGATGGGAGAAAAA. Translation: CASSVGQMGEK. The entire CDR3 protein is CASSVGQMGEKLFF.

A word on this clone: The missing CDR3 end, 3 residues past where the read stops, is filled in from the germline J gene. This chain uses TRBV11-2 with TRBJ2-1, with a weak D call TRBD2 (6 bases). Germline V CDR1 and CDR2: SGHAT, FQNNGV. V was pared by 4 bases and J by 6 bases, with 16 bases between. The CDR3 extends over 15 amino acids. The CDR3 region is CASSCRDCQANEQFF. CDR3 DNA (partial): TGTGCCAGCAGCTGCCGGGACTGCCAGGCCAATGAG.

Concerning this clone: Coverage ceases 3 residues before the CDR3 finishes, and the germline J gene fills in the end. The chain links TRBV18 to TRBJ2-1, with TRBD2 matching over 10 bases. J gave up 6 bases and V 4 bases, and 9 bases lay outside the gene matches. This CDR3 has 16 residues. Germline V gene data show CDR1 as KGHSH and CDR2 as LQKENI. CDR3 DNA, as far as it was read: TGTGCCAGCTCACGGACTAGCGGTCCAGGAGGCAATGAG. Protein: CASSRTSGPGGNE. The complete CDR3 sequence is CASSRTSGPGGNEQFF.

In the case of this clone: The CDR3 end falls 3 residues outside the read, so it is completed with the germline J gene. The V and J genes are TRBV20-1 and TRBJ2-3; TRBD2 matches at 8 bases. Germline-derived CDR1 and CDR2 are DFQATT and SNEGSKA (reference sequence). The V segment lost 3 bases and the J segment 0 bases; nucleotides outside the gene matches: 5. CDR3 length: 15 amino acids. The CDR3 sequence is CSASLTSVSTDTQYF. The covered CDR3 bases are TGCAGTGCTAGTCTGACTAGCGTCAGCACAGATACG.

For this clone: The observed sequence ends 3 residues before the CDR3 terminus, with the missing tail filled in from the germline J gene. This chain uses TRBV5-1 with TRBJ2-2, with 11 bases lining up with TRBD1. Per germline, CDR1 SGHRS and CDR2 YFSETQ. Trimming at V came to 4 bases and at J to 6 bases, leaving 5 bases not matched to a gene. The CDR3 contains 15 residues. The sequenced part of the CDR3 DNA is TGCGCCAGCAGCCCAGGGACAGGGGGGGCCGGGGAG. This gives the protein CASSPGTGGAGE. The full CDR3 sequence reads CASSPGTGGAGELFF.

Notes on this clone: From the germline J gene comes the end of the CDR3, since the read stops 3 residues before it. The chain is built from TRBV20-1 and TRBJ2-3; 9 nucleotides align to TRBD2. V was clipped by 5 bases and J by 0 bases; unmatched bases: 3. Germline V gene data show CDR1 as DFQATT and CDR2 as SNEGSKA (reference sequence). This CDR3 region has 14 residues. The CDR3 protein is CSAGTSTSTDTQYF. CDR3 DNA (partial): TGCAGTGCTGGGACTAGCACAAGCACAGATACG.

A word on this clone: The observed sequence ends 3 residues before the CDR3 terminus, with the missing tail filled in from the germline J gene. J is TRBJ2-1 and V is TRBV20-1; D is unresolved. The germline V and J ends were trimmed by 4 bases and 8 bases, with 6 bases remaining between them. The germline CDR1 and CDR2 sequences are DFQATT and SNEGSKA (reference sequence). This CDR3 comprises 10 residues. The sequenced part of the CDR3 DNA is TGCAGTGCTATGCGTCATGAG. Residues: CSAMRHE. In full, the CDR3 is CSAMRHEQFF.

Concerning this clone: The read terminates 3 residues before the CDR3 end, so the remaining end is supplied by the germline J gene. The chain employs TRBV5-1 and TRBJ2-2; 8 nucleotides agree with TRBD1. This CDR3 has 17 amino acids. Unmatched junction bases numbered 7, after V lost 2 bases and J lost 1 base. Per germline, CDR1 SGHRS and CDR2 YFSETQ. The CDR3 bases that were read are TGCGCCAGCAGCTTCCTAAGTGGACAGGGGAACACCGGGGAG. Protein sequence: CASSFLSGQGNTGE. The whole CDR3 protein reads CASSFLSGQGNTGELFF.

Worth noting for this clone: Read data end 3 residues before the CDR3 end; the end is taken from the germline J gene. The rearrangement joins TRBV7-2 to TRBJ2-5; 14 bases map to TRBD2. With V trimmed by 0 bases and J by 5 bases, 5 bases remained unmatched. Looked up from germline, CDR1 is SGHTA and CDR2 is FQGNSA. CDR3 size: 17 residues. The sequenced part of the CDR3 DNA is TGTGCCAGCAGCTTAGCGCTTAGGACTAGCGGGAGGGAGACC. As protein: CASSLALRTSGRET. The complete CDR3 reads CASSLALRTSGRETQYF.

On this clone: The CDR3 end is not reached by the read, which stops 3 residues before it; the germline J gene fills it in. The chain recombines TRBV18 with TRBJ2-2; 13 bases fit TRBD2. CDR1 and CDR2 from the germline V gene are KGHSH and LQKENI. The CDR3 totals 18 residues. V dropped 4 bases and J dropped 0; count of bases not matched to a gene: 5. Incomplete CDR3 DNA: TGTGCCAGCTCACTACTAGCGGGAGGGCTTCCGAACACCGGGGAG. Amino acid sequence: CASSLLAGGLPNTGE. The CDR3 as a whole reads CASSLLAGGLPNTGELFF.

In the case of this clone: From the germline J gene comes the end of the CDR3, since the read stops 3 residues before it. This chain joins TRBV20-1 and TRBJ1-1, with no clear D. The germline V gene encodes CDR1 DFQATT and CDR2 SNEGSKA (reference sequence). This CDR3 region has 14 residues. V was shortened by 0 bases and J by 3 bases, with 11 bases between the two germline ends. The chain's CDR3 is CSARDPGEHTEAFF. The part of the CDR3 DNA that was read is TGCAGTGCTAGAGATCCAGGCGAACACACTGAA.

Notes on this clone: The DNA ends 3 residues before the CDR3 does, and the rest of the CDR3 is filled in from the germline J gene. The chain joins TRBV19 to TRBJ1-2, with 10 bases fitting TRBD1. The CDR3 sequence is 14 residues long. Germline CDR1 is LNHDA and CDR2 is SQIVND (reference sequence). V was clipped by 7 bases and J by 4 bases; unmatched bases: 6. This CDR3 reads CASMRDRGLYGYTF. The covered CDR3 bases are TGTGCCAGTATGAGGGACAGGGGACTCTATGGC.

As regards this clone: The read ends 3 residues shy of where the CDR3 ends; the end is completed using the germline J gene. V and J are TRBV6-2 or TRBV6-3 and TRBJ2-1, with 10 bases fitting TRBD1. CDR1 is MNHEY, CDR2 SVGEGT, per germline. The CDR3 runs to 17 residues. After removal of 7 bases from V and 7 bases from J, the junction contained 16 bases not matched to a gene. The CDR3 bases that were read are TGTGCCAGCAACACAAACACCGGGACAGGGGAACGGAATGAG. This sequence encodes CASNTNTGTGERNE. The full CDR3 protein is CASNTNTGTGERNEQFF.

The CDR3 bases that were read are TGTGCCAGTAGATCCAGCGGGAGGGCCGGGGAG. Its protein product is CASRSSGRAGE. The full CDR3 is CASRSSGRAGELFF. This sequence joins TRBV19 and TRBJ2-2, with 10 positions matching TRBD2. Coverage ceases 3 residues before the CDR3 finishes, and the germline J gene fills in the end. The germline CDR1 and CDR2 sequences are LNHDA and SQIVND (reference sequence). The V gene end was trimmed by 6 bases and the J gene end by 6 bases; junction bases not matched to a gene: 4. CDR3 length equals 14 residues.

With respect to this clone: The read gets to within 3 residues of the CDR3 end, and the germline J gene fills in the rest. This chain links TRBV20-1 with TRBJ2-5; weak D call: TRBD2 (5 bases). Germline V gene lookup returns CDR1 DFQATT and CDR2 SNEGSKA (reference sequence). V lost 6 bases and J 1 base, leaving 18 bases between the germline ends. The CDR3 totals 15 residues. CDR3 protein: CSAPRPSGSQETQYF. CDR3 DNA (partial): TGCAGTGCCCCGAGGCCCAGCGGTAGCCAAGAGACC.